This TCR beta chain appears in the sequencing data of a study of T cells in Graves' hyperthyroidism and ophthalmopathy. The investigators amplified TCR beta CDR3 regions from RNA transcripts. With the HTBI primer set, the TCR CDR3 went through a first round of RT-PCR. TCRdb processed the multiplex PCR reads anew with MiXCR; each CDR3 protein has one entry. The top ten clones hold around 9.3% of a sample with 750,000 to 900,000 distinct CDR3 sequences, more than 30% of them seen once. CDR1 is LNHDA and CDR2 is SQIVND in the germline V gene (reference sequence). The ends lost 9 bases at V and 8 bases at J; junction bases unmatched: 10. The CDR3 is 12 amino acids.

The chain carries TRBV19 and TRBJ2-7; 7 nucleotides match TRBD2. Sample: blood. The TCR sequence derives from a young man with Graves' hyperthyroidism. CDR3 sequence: CASSPGGPQQYF. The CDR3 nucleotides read TGTGCCAGCAGCCCGGGGGGTCCACAGCAGTACTTC.